This T cell receptor beta chain appears in the sequencing data of a study of OX40 agonist ivuxolimab in advanced cancers. General study results and limits: Certain nonresponders likewise exhibited a low normalized T-cell clonal expansion. CD8+ T cells showed, on average, more clonal expansion than CD4+ cells.

This CDR3 spans 14 amino acids. V lost 7 bases and J lost 2, with 13 bases in between. Germline V gives CDR1 MNHEY, CDR2 SMNVEV (reference sequence). Remarks on this clone: Its antigen is still unknown.

Generated by immunoSEQ multiplex PCR, the TCRdb table keeps only in-frame clones and is missing some. The sample lists about 12,000 clones; roughly 81% were seen once. The sequences come from CD4+ or CD8+ T cells sorted from blood, collected in a trial of the OX40 agonist ivuxolimab. This TCR derives from an adult with an advanced solid tumor such as melanoma, head and neck, liver or kidney cancer. The chain links TRBV27 to TRBJ2-3; no clear D. CDR3 sequence reads: CASTSQAHTDTQYF. For the CDR3, the DNA is TGTGCCAGCACGAGTCAAGCCCACACAGATACGCAGTATTTT.